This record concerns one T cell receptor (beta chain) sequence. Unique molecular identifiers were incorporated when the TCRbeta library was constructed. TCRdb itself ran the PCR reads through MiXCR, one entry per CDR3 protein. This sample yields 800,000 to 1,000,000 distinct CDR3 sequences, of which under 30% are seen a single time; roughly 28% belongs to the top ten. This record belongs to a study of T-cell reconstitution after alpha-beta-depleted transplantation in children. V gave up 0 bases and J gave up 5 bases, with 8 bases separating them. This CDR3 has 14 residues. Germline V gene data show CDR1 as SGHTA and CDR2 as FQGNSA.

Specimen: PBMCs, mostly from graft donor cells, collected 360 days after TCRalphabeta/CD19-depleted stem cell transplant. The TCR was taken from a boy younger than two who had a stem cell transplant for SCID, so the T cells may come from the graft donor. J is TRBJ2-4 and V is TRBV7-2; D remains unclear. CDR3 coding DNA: TGTGCCAGCAGCTTAGCGGCGGTTCAAAACATTCAGTACTTC. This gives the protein CASSLAAVQNIQYF.